This T cell receptor beta chain was sequenced for a study of blood T cell repertoires in COVID-19. Study as a whole: Material from acute and convalescent COVID-19 was sourced from the United States, Italy and Spain. In each case, the material was cDNA or gDNA derived from T cells, B-cell-depleted T cells, or PBMCs.

In the authors' workflow: By means of reference gene primer amplification, nucleated cell counts were estimated. Sequencing was performed with immunoSEQ multiplex PCR; in TCRdb, only in-frame clones are kept and a portion is missing. The V and J calls and clone size come from that table; D and trimming were worked out from the DNA. The sample lists some 400,000 clones; about 89% were seen once. CDR3 size: 15 residues. V was shortened by 3 bases and J by 2 bases, with 11 bases between the two germline ends. CDR1 and CDR2 (germline): DFQATT, SNEGSKA (reference sequence). Enrolment of Seattle patients took place during active infection, and they were followed longitudinally.

The sequenced sample was peripheral blood. The V call is TRBV20-1, the J call TRBJ2-6; D unresolved. The source of this sequence is a woman aged 25 to 39 with COVID-19, enrolled during active disease. The CDR3 region is CSASDSQAGANVLTF. The DNA for the CDR3 is TGCAGTGCTAGTGACTCCCAGGCTGGGGCCAACGTCCTGACTTTC.